This passage covers 12 T cell receptor beta chains from one sample sequenced in a study of graft-versus-host responses after intestinal transplantation. The assay was immunoSEQ multiplex PCR, and TCRdb's table has in-frame clones only and misses some. The data show fewer than 20,000 clones, around a third seen once. The specimen was alloreactive CD4+ T cells from a mixed lymphocyte reaction culture, collected before intestinal transplant. Noted subset: CFSE-low proliferating T cells sorted from approximately 6-day pre-transplant mixed lymphocyte reaction (GvH or HvG direction). The receptor source for this set is a human patient who received an intestinal transplant.

This CDR3 reads CASSYSARVYGYTF. Written as DNA, the CDR3 is TGTGCCAGCAGTTACTCCGCCAGAGTCTATGGCTACACCTTC. The chain uses TRBV6-5 and TRBJ1-2; D uncertain. Trimming took off 0 bases at V and 4 bases at J, with 9 bases between the two ends. Per the germline V gene, CDR1 is MNHEY and CDR2 is SVGAGI. This CDR3 is built from 14 residues.

This sequence joins TRBV19 and TRBJ1-2; D possibly corresponds to TRBD1 (5 bases). This CDR3 comprises 17 residues. Germline V gene sequence: CDR1 LNHDA, CDR2 SQIVND (reference sequence). V was shortened by 3 bases and J by 3 bases, with 20 bases between the two germline ends. CDR3 loop: CASSIRVRGDIDYGYTF. CDR3 nucleotides: TGTGCCAGTAGTATCAGAGTCAGAGGGGATATAGACTATGGCTACACCTTC.

The table lists this clone with a few counts. The genes are TRBV28 and TRBJ1-2; D not resolved. V lost 8 bases to trimming and J lost 6 bases, with 13 bases between them. Germline CDR1 reads MDHEN; CDR2 reads SYDVKM. This CDR3 is built from 12 residues. CDR3 DNA: TGTGCCAGCCTGCATCAGGCGCATGGCTACACCTTC. Translated, it gives CASLHQAHGYTF.

This clone is labeled as medium-sized. The genes are TRBV28 and TRBJ1-5, with a possible D match to TRBD1 (5 bases). The CDR3 sequence is 14 residues long. Trimming removed 3 bases from V and 7 bases from J, with 13 bases in between. Germline-derived CDR1 and CDR2 are MDHEN and SYDVKM. CDR3 amino acids: CASSFLGERQPQHF. The CDR3 DNA follows: TGTGCCAGCAGTTTTCTGGGGGAAAGACAGCCCCAGCATTTT.

In regard to this clone: A much bigger clone sits one base away, suggesting this may be a read error. This rearrangement joins TRBV6-5 to TRBJ1-2; no reliable D call. Trimming pared 6 bases from V and 4 bases from J, leaving 15 bases between. CDR1 is MNHEY, CDR2 SVGAGI, per germline. The CDR3 is made up of 14 amino acids. This CDR3 is CASSGAGEVYGYTF. CDR3 DNA sequence: TGTGCCAGCAGCGGTGCCGGGGAGGTCTATGGCTACACCTTC.

The chain has TRBV6-5 and TRBJ2-7, with D perhaps TRBD1 (6 bases). V was cut by 6 bases and J by 0 bases, with 15 bases left in between. Germline values: CDR1 MNHEY, CDR2 SVGAGI. The CDR3 covers 15 residues. Written as DNA, the CDR3 is TGTGCCAGCAGCCAGTTTCGACAGGTCTCCTACGAGCAGTACTTC. This gives the protein CASSQFRQVSYEQYF.

Points on this clone: A much more abundant neighbour one base away suggests this may be a read error. This chain connects TRBV5-1 to TRBJ2-7; TRBD2 matches 10 bases. The trim removed 0 bases at V and 3 bases at J, leaving 15 bases unmatched. The V gene's germline CDR1 is SGHRS and CDR2 YFSETQ. This CDR3 is built from 19 residues. CDR3 in DNA: TGCGCCAGCAGCTTGGCCTTTCGGACTAGCGGATACGATTTCTACGAGCAGTACTTC. Its translation is CASSLAFRTSGYDFYEQYF.

V usage is TRBV14 and J usage is TRBJ1-3; maybe TRBD1 (6 bases). V shed 1 base and J shed 2 bases, with 12 bases lying between them. CDR1 and CDR2 (germline): SGHDN, FVKESK. This CDR3 contains 16 residues. CDR3 bases: TGTGCCAGCAGCCAAGTCGGCAGGGGCACTGGAAACACCATATATTTT. It encodes CASSQVGRGTGNTIYF.

In its sample, this clone was seen a few times. This sequence joins TRBV2 and TRBJ2-1; weak D call: TRBD2 (7 bases). The length of the CDR3 is 15 residues. Per germline, CDR1 SNHLY and CDR2 FYNNEI. V was pared by 3 bases and J by 1 base, with 10 bases between. CDR3 DNA: TGTGCCAGCAGTGAGGGAGGGGGATCCTACAATGAGCAGTTCTTC. Amino acid sequence: CASSEGGGSYNEQFF.

The chain has TRBV7-9 and TRBJ2-5; 7 bases align to TRBD2. In germline, CDR1 is SEHNR, CDR2 FQNEAQ (reference sequence). CDR3 length equals 15 residues. Unmatched junction bases numbered 5, after V lost 2 bases and J lost 2 bases. In DNA, the CDR3 is TGTGCCAGCAGCTTACTACTAGCGCAGCAAGAGACCCAGTACTTC. As protein: CASSLLLAQQETQYF.

This clone is large. The DNA of the CDR3 is TGTGCCAGCAGTGAAAGGGGACGGGCTTCACCCCTCCACTTT. Protein sequence: CASSERGRASPLHF. The chain uses TRBV2 and TRBJ1-6; weak D call: TRBD1 (5 bases). The germline CDR1 and CDR2 sequences are SNHLY and FYNNEI. Trimming cost V 2 bases and J 9 bases, with 11 bases left between them. CDR3 length: 14 amino acids. Based on the CDR3 plus reference TRBV2 and TRBJ1-6, the full variable domain is EPEVTQTPSHQVTQMGQEVILRCVPISNHLYFYWYRQILGQKVEFLVSFYNNEISEKSEIFDDQFSVERPDGSNFTLKIRSTKLEDSAMYFCASSERGRASPLHFGNGTRLTVT.

This clone came up a few times. The chain combines TRBV6-6 with TRBJ1-2; D gene unclear. CDR3 length: 15 amino acids. V was pared by 2 bases and J by 0 bases, with 10 bases between. Germline CDR1 reads MNHNY; CDR2 reads SVGAGI (reference sequence). For the CDR3, the DNA is TGTGCCAGCAGTTACCGCGGCATACCTAACTATGGCTACACCTTC. Protein: CASSYRGIPNYGYTF.